These 18 T cell receptor beta chains were sequenced from one sample in a study of memory CD4+ T cells and cytomegalovirus serostatus. Single viable CD3+CD4+CD8-CD45RO+ cells were sorted as the memory CD4+ T cells. This table comes from immunoSEQ multiplex PCR, and its TCRdb copy is limited to in-frame clones, with some not included. The table has about 56,000 clones, about 70% seen once. The sample was memory CD4+ T cells from blood. These TCRs come from an adult in good health and CMV-seropositive.

The rearrangement uses TRBV5-6 and TRBJ1-1; 10 nucleotides align to TRBD1. The CDR3 contains 14 residues. Germline V gene lookup returns CDR1 SGHDT and CDR2 YYEEEE. Germline trimming cut 4 bases from V and 4 bases from J; bases unmatched to any gene: 4. CDR3: CASSDRGRVTEAFF. The CDR3 nucleotides are TGTGCCAGCAGCGACAGGGGGCGCGTCACTGAAGCTTTCTTT. Supplemented by reference TRBV5-6 and TRBJ1-1, the full variable domain reads DAGVTQSPTHLIKTRGQQVTLRCSPKSGHDTVSWYQQALGQGPQFIFQYYEEEERQRGNFPDRFSGHQFPNYSSELNVNALLLGDSALYLCASSDRGRVTEAFFGQGTRLTVV.

This clone has more than one count but fewer than ten. The CDR3 reads CASGEGLAVYNEQFF. The CDR3 DNA reads TGCGCCAGCGGGGAGGGACTAGCGGTATACAATGAGCAGTTCTTC. The V and J genes are TRBV5-1 and TRBJ2-1; 11 bases are a match to TRBD2. Trimming at V came to 7 bases and at J to 4 bases, leaving 7 bases not matched to a gene. Germline CDR1 is SGHRS and CDR2 is YFSETQ. This CDR3 comprises 15 residues.

V gene TRBV30 combines with J gene TRBJ1-5; the D is unclear. The CDR3 contains 13 residues. CDR1 is GTSNPN, CDR2 SVGIG, per germline (reference sequence). V was pared by 1 base and J by 1 base, with 5 bases between. The CDR3 region is CAWSGGSNQPQHF. The CDR3 region has the DNA TGTGCCTGGAGTGGAGGAAGCAATCAGCCCCAGCATTTT. The full variable domain, in which reference TRBV30 and TRBJ1-5 provide the parts outside the CDR3, is SQTIHQWPATLVQPVGSPLSLECTVEGTSNPNLYWYRQAAGRGLQLLFYSVGIGQISSEVPQNLSASRPQDRQFILSSKKLLLSDSGFYLCAWSGGSNQPQHFGDGTRLSIL.

CDR3 in DNA: TGTGCCAGCAGTTACGGAGGGACTGCTGGGGAGACCCAGTACTTC. Translation gives CASSYGGTAGETQYF. This chain connects TRBV6-5 to TRBJ2-5; D may be TRBD2 (6 bases). Germline lookup yields CDR1 MNHEY and CDR2 SVGAGI. The CDR3 is made up of 15 amino acids. Trimming cost V 2 bases and J 5 bases, with 15 bases left between them.

The J gene is TRBJ2-1, the V gene TRBV30; unclear D gene. Per germline, CDR1 GTSNPN and CDR2 SVGIG (reference sequence). The CDR3 has 12 residues. V lost 2 bases and J lost 8, with 10 bases in between. The CDR3 DNA reads as TGTGCCTGGAGTATCAAGATCCATGAGCAGTTCTTC. It codes for CAWSIKIHEQFF.

This clone came up a few times. This rearrangement joins TRBV30 to TRBJ1-2; D not certain. Germline V gene data show CDR1 as GTSNPN and CDR2 as SVGIG (reference sequence). There are 13 residues in the CDR3. V shed 0 bases and J shed 4 bases, with 9 bases lying between them. In nucleotides, the CDR3 is TGTGCCTGGAGTGTCAGCGGCGCCTATGGCTACACCTTC. Translating gives CAWSVSGAYGYTF.

In its sample, this clone was seen a few times. CDR3 sequence (DNA): TGTGCCAGCTCGCCTTTGCCCATGGACAGCGAGAACACTGAAGCTTTCTTT. Translating it yields CASSPLPMDSENTEAFF. The chain combines TRBV18 with TRBJ1-1; D is possibly TRBD1 (6 bases). The ends were cut back, 6 bases at V and 1 base at J, with 21 bases in the middle. The CDR3 covers 17 residues. Germline V gene lookup returns CDR1 KGHSH and CDR2 LQKENI.

This chain links TRBV7-2 with TRBJ2-3, with no clear D. The CDR3 sequence is 15 residues long. V shed 1 base and J shed 0 bases, with 8 bases lying between them. CDR1 is SGHTA, CDR2 FQGNSA, per germline. CDR3 in DNA: TGTGCCAGCAGCTTAGACATCTCTAGCACAGATACGCAGTATTTT. Encoded protein: CASSLDISSTDTQYF. The variable domain in full, with the rest retrieved from reference TRBV7-2 and TRBJ2-3, is GAGVSQSPSNKVTEKGKDVELRCDPISGHTALYWYRQSLGQGLEFLIYFQGNSAPDKSGLPSDRFSAERTGGSVSTLTIQRTQQEDSAVYLCASSLDISSTDTQYFGPGTRLTVL.

This clone has only a few counts. The chain uses TRBV18 and TRBJ2-5; no clear D gene. V was clipped by 6 bases and J by 4 bases, with 12 bases between them. The V gene's germline CDR1 is KGHSH and CDR2 LQKENI. The CDR3 sequence is 13 residues long. The CDR3 here is CASSSDTAETQYF. The CDR3 nucleotides read TGTGCCAGCTCCTCGGATACTGCAGAGACCCAGTACTTC.

This clone is termed medium-sized. J is TRBJ2-7 and V is TRBV19; D might be TRBD2 (6 bases). The germline gives CDR1 LNHDA, CDR2 SQIVND (reference sequence). V dropped 5 bases and J dropped 2 bases, with 16 bases sitting between them. The CDR3 is 15 residues long. CDR3 in amino acids: CASSEPAAGTYEQYF. CDR3 in DNA: TGTGCCAGTAGTGAGCCGGCGGCGGGGACCTACGAGCAGTACTTC.

The genes are TRBV11-3 and TRBJ2-2, with TRBD1 matching over 9 bases. This CDR3 has 15 amino acids. Trimming took 4 bases from V and 4 from J; bases not matched to a gene: 4. CDR1 and CDR2 from the germline V gene are SGHNT and YENEEA. Here the CDR3 reads CASSSRTGATGELFF. The CDR3 bases are TGTGCCAGCAGCTCGCGGACAGGGGCCACCGGGGAGCTGTTTTTT.

This clone was detected a few times. This same CDR3 is encoded by further DNA sequences in the sample. The gene calls are TRBV7-8 and TRBJ1-2; weak D call: TRBD1 (5 bases). The germline gives CDR1 SGHVS, CDR2 FQNEAQ. V shed 3 bases and J shed 5 bases, with 10 bases lying between them. The CDR3 extends over 13 amino acids. For the CDR3, the DNA is TGTGCCAGCAGCTTTGATGGGGGGTATGGCTACACCTTC. Translating gives CASSFDGGYGYTF.

The chain joins TRBV7-9 to TRBJ2-1, with 9 positions matching TRBD1. J lost 1 base, V lost 4 bases, and 2 bases had no gene match. CDR3 size: 15 residues. Germline V gene lookup returns CDR1 SEHNR and CDR2 FQNEAQ (reference sequence). The CDR3 sequence is CASSSGQGSYNEQFF. The CDR3 bases are TGTGCCAGCAGCTCCGGACAGGGGTCCTACAATGAGCAGTTCTTC.

The chain couples TRBV6-1 to TRBJ2-1; D not resolved. This CDR3 comprises 14 residues. In germline, CDR1 is MNHNS, CDR2 SASEGT. Deletions cut 6 bases from V and 1 base from J, with 10 bases between. CDR3 in DNA: TGTGCCAGCAGAAGTGACCAATCCTACAATGAGCAGTTCTTC. It is translated as CASRSDQSYNEQFF.

The J gene is TRBJ2-7, the V gene TRBV5-8; D may correspond to TRBD1 or TRBD2 (5 bases each). Germline V gene data show CDR1 as SGHTS and CDR2 as YDEGEE. This CDR3 spans 15 amino acids. The germline V and J ends were trimmed by 1 base and 2 bases, with 13 bases remaining between them. The CDR3: CASSLLGTDTYEQYF. Here the CDR3 DNA reads TGTGCCAGCAGCTTGCTTGGGACCGATACCTACGAGCAGTACTTC.

The chain employs TRBV6-6 and TRBJ2-7; D not certain. This CDR3 comprises 14 residues. The V gene lost 5 bases and the J gene lost 0 bases, with 11 bases spanning the gap. The germline V gene encodes CDR1 MNHNY and CDR2 SVGAGI (reference sequence). Written as DNA, the CDR3 is TGTGCCAGCAGTCCCCGCCTAAGCTCCTACGAGCAGTACTTC. This gives the protein CASSPRLSSYEQYF.

This sequence joins TRBV5-1 and TRBJ1-2; possibly TRBD1 for D (5 bases). CDR3 length equals 15 residues. The V end lost 0 bases, the J end lost 3 bases, and 12 bases lay between the germline ends. Germline CDR1 reads SGHRS; CDR2 reads YFSETQ. CDR3 in DNA: TGCGCCAGCAGCTTGGACAGCCAGGGTCACTATGGCTACACCTTC. Translated: CASSLDSQGHYGYTF.

In its sample, this clone was seen a few times. This chain uses TRBV11-3 with TRBJ1-1, with a tentative D call TRBD1 (6 bases). The CDR3 sequence is 11 residues long. CDR1 is SGHNT, CDR2 YENEEA, per germline. V lost 7 bases to trimming and J lost 11 bases, with 14 bases between them. The CDR3 spells CASTLAGAAFF. The CDR3 region has the DNA TGTGCCAGCACCCTGGCGGGGGCGGCTTTCTTT.